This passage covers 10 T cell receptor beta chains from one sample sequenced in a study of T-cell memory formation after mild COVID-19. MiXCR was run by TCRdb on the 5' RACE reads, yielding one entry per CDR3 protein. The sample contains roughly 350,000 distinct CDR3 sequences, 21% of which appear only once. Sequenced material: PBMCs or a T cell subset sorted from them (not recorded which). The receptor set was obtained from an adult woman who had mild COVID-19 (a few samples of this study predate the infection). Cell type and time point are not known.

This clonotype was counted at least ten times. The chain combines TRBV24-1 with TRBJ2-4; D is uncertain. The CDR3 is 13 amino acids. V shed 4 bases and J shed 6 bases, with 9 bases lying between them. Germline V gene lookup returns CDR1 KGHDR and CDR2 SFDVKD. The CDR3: CATSDQTVNIQYF. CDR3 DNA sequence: TGTGCCACCAGTGACCAGACGGTAAACATTCAGTACTTC.

The CDR3 DNA follows: TGTGCCAGCAGCGTAGTGGGGGGCGCAGATACGCAGTATTTT. Protein sequence: CASSVVGGADTQYF. The chain has TRBV9 and TRBJ2-3; TRBD1 or TRBD2 may be the D gene (6 bases each). V was trimmed by 0 bases and J by 4 bases, leaving 9 bases between them. CDR3 length equals 14 residues. CDR1 and CDR2 (germline): SGDLS, YYNGEE.

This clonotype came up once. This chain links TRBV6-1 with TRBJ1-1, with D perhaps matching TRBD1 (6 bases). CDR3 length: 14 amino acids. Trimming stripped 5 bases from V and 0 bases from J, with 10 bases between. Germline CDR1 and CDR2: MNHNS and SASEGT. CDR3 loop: CASSNRDMNTEAFF. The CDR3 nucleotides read TGTGCCAGCAGTAACAGGGACATGAACACTGAAGCTTTCTTT.

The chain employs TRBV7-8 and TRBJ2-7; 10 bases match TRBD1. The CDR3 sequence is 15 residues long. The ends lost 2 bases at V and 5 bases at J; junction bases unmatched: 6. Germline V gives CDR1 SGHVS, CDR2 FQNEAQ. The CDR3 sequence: CASSLFPGQGNEQYF. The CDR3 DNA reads TGTGCCAGCAGCTTATTTCCGGGACAGGGGAACGAGCAGTACTTC.

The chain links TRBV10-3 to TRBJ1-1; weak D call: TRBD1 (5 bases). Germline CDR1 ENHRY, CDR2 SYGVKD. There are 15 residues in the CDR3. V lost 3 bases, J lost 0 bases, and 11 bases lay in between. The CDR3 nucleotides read TGTGCCATCAGTGAAGGCAGCAGGGTGAACACTGAAGCTTTCTTT. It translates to CAISEGSRVNTEAFF.

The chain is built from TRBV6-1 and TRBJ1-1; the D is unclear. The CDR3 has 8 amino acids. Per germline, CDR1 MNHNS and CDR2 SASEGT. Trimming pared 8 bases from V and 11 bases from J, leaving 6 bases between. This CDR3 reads CASLTAFF. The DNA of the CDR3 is TGTGCCAGCCTTACGGCTTTCTTT.

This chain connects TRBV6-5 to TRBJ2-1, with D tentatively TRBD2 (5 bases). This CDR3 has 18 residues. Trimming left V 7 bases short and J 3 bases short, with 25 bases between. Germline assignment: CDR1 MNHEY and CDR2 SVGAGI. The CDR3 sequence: CASNPLSRLHHSYNEQFF. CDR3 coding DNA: TGTGCCAGCAATCCCCTCTCTCGACTACACCATAGCTACAATGAGCAGTTCTTC.

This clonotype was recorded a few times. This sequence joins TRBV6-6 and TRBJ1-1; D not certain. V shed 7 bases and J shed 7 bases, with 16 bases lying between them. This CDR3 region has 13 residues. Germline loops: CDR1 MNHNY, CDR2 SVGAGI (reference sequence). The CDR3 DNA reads TGTGCCAGCACCCACGGGGTGGACGGTGAAGCTTTCTTT. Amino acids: CASTHGVDGEAFF.

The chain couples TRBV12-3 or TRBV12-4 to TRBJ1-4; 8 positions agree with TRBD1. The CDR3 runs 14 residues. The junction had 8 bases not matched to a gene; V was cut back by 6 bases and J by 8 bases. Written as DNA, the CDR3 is TGTGCCAGCAGCGCGAAACAGGGGGGCGAAAAACTGTTTTTT. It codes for CASSAKQGGEKLFF.

The DNA for the CDR3 is TGTGCCAGCGCGGGACAGGGGTATCGGGATACGCAGTATTTT. Its translation: CASAGQGYRDTQYF. The chain has TRBV2 and TRBJ2-3; TRBD1 matches 10 bases. V was pared by 8 bases and J by 6 bases, with 8 bases of the junction left unmatched. The CDR3 covers 14 residues. Per germline, CDR1 SNHLY and CDR2 FYNNEI.